This is a list of T cell receptor beta chains from one sample in a study of beta chain features in type 1 diabetes. The assay was immunoSEQ multiplex PCR, and TCRdb's table has in-frame clones only and misses some. Of approximately 160,000 clones in the sample, about 8.1% were seen once. The specimen was central memory CD4+ T cells from blood. These receptors originate from a man younger than 35 in good health. CDR3s include the opening cysteine and the closing phenylalanine or tryptophan. Each record gives: J gene, V gene, D gene, clone size, CDR3 DNA, CDR3 protein. The D gene is left open where the match is weak. Clone size is shown for a subset of rows, as once, few, many or a class of expanded clone.

TRBJ2-1 | TRBV18 | TRBD2 | . | TGTGCCAGCTCACCACAAGGACTAGCGGGAGCGGGGGAGCAGTTCTTC | CASSPQGLAGAGEQFF
TRBJ2-7 | TRBV28 | . | . | TGTGCCAGCAGTCCTGGGACACCCTACGAGCAGTACTTC | CASSPGTPYEQYF
TRBJ2-3 | TRBV5-4 | TRBD2 | . | TGTGCCAGCACCCGGGCGGCAGGGAGGGCAACAGATACGCAGTATTTT | CASTRAAGRATDTQYF
TRBJ1-4 | TRBV27 | . | many | TGTGCCAGCAGGCAGAATGAAAAACTGTTTTTT | CASRQNEKLFF
TRBJ1-5 | TRBV29-1 | TRBD1 | many | TGCAGCGTGGACAGGGGTGGGGGTCAGCCCCAGCATTTT | CSVDRGGGQPQHF
TRBJ2-3 | TRBV7-7 | TRBD2 | . | TGTGCCAGCAGCCCGGGACTAGCGGGGGGGAATACGCAGTATTTT | CASSPGLAGGNTQYF
TRBJ2-3 | TRBV7-9 | TRBD1 | few | TGTGCCAGCAGCACCGGAGAGGGACAGGGAACAGATACGCAGTATTTT | CASSTGEGQGTDTQYF
TRBJ2-6 | TRBV2 | . | few | TGTGCCAGCAGTGAGCTTAGAGGATCTGGGGCCAACGTCCTGACTTTC | CASSELRGSGANVLTF
TRBJ1-2 | TRBV30 | TRBD1 | few | TGTGCCTACCAACTACAGGGGGCGCGGGGGTATGGCTACACCTTC | CAYQLQGARGYGYTF
TRBJ1-2 | TRBV2 | TRBD1 | . | TGTGCCAGCAGGGACTGGACAGGGGGGGAGTCCTATGGCTACACCTTC | CASRDWTGGESYGYTF
TRBJ2-5 | TRBV7-2 | TRBD2 | few | TGTGCCAGCAGCTTACGGGCTAGCGGGAAAGAGACCCAGTACTTC | CASSLRASGKETQYF
TRBJ2-3 | TRBV4-2 | . | few | TGTGCCAGCAGCCAGCCCACTGGCACAGATACGCAGTATTTT | CASSQPTGTDTQYF
TRBJ2-5 | TRBV5-4 | TRBD2 | . | TGTGCCAGCAGTCCAACTAGGACTAGCAAGGAGACCCAGTACTTC | CASSPTRTSKETQYF
TRBJ2-3 | TRBV7-2 | TRBD2 | few | TGTGCCAGCCTGAGCGGGAGCGGGGCAGATACGCAGTATTTT | CASLSGSGADTQYF
TRBJ2-2 | TRBV15 | TRBD2 | . | TGTGCCACCAGCGGGAGACTAGCGGGAGGGCTCACCGGGGAGCTGTTTTTT | CATSGRLAGGLTGELFF
TRBJ2-5 | TRBV19 | TRBD2 | . | TGTGCCAGTAGTTCCGGGACTAGCGCCCCCCAAGAGACCCAGTACTTC | CASSSGTSAPQETQYF
TRBJ2-5 | TRBV5-4 | . | . | TGTGCCAGCAGCTTACTCCAAGAGACCCAGTACTTC | CASSLLQETQYF
TRBJ1-2 | TRBV5-1 | . | . | TGCGCCAGCAGCTTGGCCGCAGGGGATGGGTATGGCTACACCTTC | CASSLAAGDGYGYTF
TRBJ2-5 | TRBV5-1 | TRBD2 | . | TGCGCCAGCAGCTCCGGACTAGCGGGAGGTGAGACCCAGTACTTC | CASSSGLAGGETQYF
TRBJ2-2 | TRBV4-2 | TRBD1 | many | TGTGCCAGCAGCCGCACGGGACAGGGTAGCGGGGAGCTGTTTTTT | CASSRTGQGSGELFF
TRBJ1-2 | TRBV7-3 | . | . | TGTGCCAGCAGCGCCAGGGTTTTGGACTATGGCTACACCTTC | CASSARVLDYGYTF
TRBJ1-5 | TRBV5-4 | . | . | TGTGCCAGCAGCCACGGTCCTGGGGAGGGAAAGCCCCAGCATTTT | CASSHGPGEGKPQHF
TRBJ1-6 | TRBV7-2 | . | many | TGTGCCAGCAGCTTGGCCTATTCACCCCTCCACTTT | CASSLAYSPLHF
TRBJ1-4 | TRBV30 | TRBD1 | many | TGTGCCTGGAGCCCCCAGGGGGTGTACGAAAAACTGTTTTTT | CAWSPQGVYEKLFF
TRBJ2-3 | TRBV27 | TRBD2 | . | TGTGCCAGCAGTTTTCGGGGGGGAACAGATACGCAGTATTTT | CASSFRGGTDTQYF
TRBJ1-1 | TRBV7-8 | . | . | TGTGCCAGCAGCTTAGTCCGATCACAGAACACTGAAGCTTTCTTT | CASSLVRSQNTEAFF
TRBJ2-3 | TRBV2 | TRBD2 | . | TGTGCCAGCAGTGAAGGGACTAGCGGGAGGCCGTCAGATACGCAGTATTTT | CASSEGTSGRPSDTQYF
TRBJ2-7 | TRBV7-2 | . | . | TGTGCCAGCAGCTCGGAGGACGAGCAGTACTTC | CASSSEDEQYF
TRBJ1-3 | TRBV2 | . | few | TGTGCCAGCAGTGTACAGGCACACTCTGGAAACACCATATATTTT | CASSVQAHSGNTIYF
TRBJ2-5 | TRBV7-2 | . | . | TGTGCCAGCACCGCTCTCAGAGAGACCCAGTACTTC | CASTALRETQYF
TRBJ2-7 | TRBV18 | TRBD2 | many | TGTGCCAGCTCACCACCGGGACTAGATTTGCGCGAGCAGTACTTC | CASSPPGLDLREQYF
TRBJ1-1 | TRBV6-1 | . | . | TGTGCCAGCAGTGAATCTTATTTGACTGAAGCTTTCTTT | CASSESYLTEAFF
TRBJ1-1 | TRBV6-6 | TRBD1 | few | TGTGCCAGCAGCGGACAGGGGACGAACACTGAAGCTTTCTTT | CASSGQGTNTEAFF
TRBJ1-1 | TRBV10-3 | TRBD1 | many | TGTGCCATCAGCCCAACAGGGGCGGAGAACACTGAAGCTTTCTTT | CAISPTGAENTEAFF
TRBJ2-1 | TRBV5-1 | TRBD1 | few | TGCGCCAGCAGCCACGACAGGGGCGTCAATGAGCAGTTCTTC | CASSHDRGVNEQFF
TRBJ2-3 | TRBV30 | . | many | TGTGCCTGGATAGTCCGAGGGTCAGATACGCAGTATTTT | CAWIVRGSDTQYF
TRBJ2-7 | TRBV28 | . | many | TGTGCCAGCCTCGGGTGGGGCTCCAGCGAGCAGTACTTC | CASLGWGSSEQYF
TRBJ1-3 | TRBV15 | TRBD1 | . | TGTGCCACCAGCAGGGCCAGGGGGCTGGCGGGAAACACCATATATTTT | CATSRARGLAGNTIYF
TRBJ2-7 | TRBV19 | TRBD1 | few | TGTGCCAGTAGTCTGACAGGACAGGGGGCAGGATACGAGCAGTACTTC | CASSLTGQGAGYEQYF
TRBJ2-5 | TRBV9 | . | many | TGTGCCAGCAGCGTAGCAGGAAGTGAGACCCAGTACTTC | CASSVAGSETQYF
TRBJ2-1 | TRBV14 | TRBD2 | . | TGTGCCAGCAGCCTCGGTGTAGCGGGAGTATTGTGGAATGAGCAGTTCTTC | CASSLGVAGVLWNEQFF
TRBJ2-2 | TRBV7-3 | TRBD2 | . | TGTGCCAGCAGCTCGAGTAGCGGGAGGGCCAGGGCCGGGGAGCTGTTTTTT | CASSSSSGRARAGELFF
TRBJ1-4 | TRBV28 | TRBD1 | . | TGTGCCAGCAACATCGTCGGGACAGGGGATTTAGAAAAACTGTTTTTT | CASNIVGTGDLEKLFF
TRBJ2-7 | TRBV19 | TRBD2 | . | TGTGCCAGTAGTCTGAGAGGCGGGAGCTCCTACGAGCAGTACTTC | CASSLRGGSSYEQYF
TRBJ2-5 | TRBV25-1 | . | few | TGTGCCAGCAGGAAATTCCAGGGGGGTGGAGAGACCCAGTACTTC | CASRKFQGGGETQYF
TRBJ2-1 | TRBV5-1 | TRBD2 | many | TGCGCCAGCAGCTTGCAAGTAGCGGGAGTTGGGAATGAGCAGTTCTTC | CASSLQVAGVGNEQFF